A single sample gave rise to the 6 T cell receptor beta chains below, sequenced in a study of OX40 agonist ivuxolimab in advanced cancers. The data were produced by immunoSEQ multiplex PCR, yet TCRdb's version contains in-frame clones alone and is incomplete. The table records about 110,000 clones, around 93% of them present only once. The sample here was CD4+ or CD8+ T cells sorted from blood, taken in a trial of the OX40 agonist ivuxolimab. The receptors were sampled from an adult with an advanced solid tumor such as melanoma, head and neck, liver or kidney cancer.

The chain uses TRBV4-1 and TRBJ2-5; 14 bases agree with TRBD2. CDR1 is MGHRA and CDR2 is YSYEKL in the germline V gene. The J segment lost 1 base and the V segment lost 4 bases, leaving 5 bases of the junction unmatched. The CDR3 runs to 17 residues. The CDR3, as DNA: TGCGCCAGCAGCCCGTCCGGGACTAGCGGGAGCCAAGAGACCCAGTACTTC. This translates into CASSPSGTSGSQETQYF.

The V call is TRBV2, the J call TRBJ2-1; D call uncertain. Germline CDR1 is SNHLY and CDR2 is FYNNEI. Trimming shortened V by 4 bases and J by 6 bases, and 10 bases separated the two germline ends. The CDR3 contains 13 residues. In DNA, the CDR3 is TGTGCCAGCAGTGCCGATGTTGGCAATGAGCAGTTCTTC. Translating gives CASSADVGNEQFF.

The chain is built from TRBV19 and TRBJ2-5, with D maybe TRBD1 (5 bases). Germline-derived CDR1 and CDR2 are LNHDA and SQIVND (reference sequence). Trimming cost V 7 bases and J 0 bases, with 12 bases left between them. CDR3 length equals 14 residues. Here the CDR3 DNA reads TGTGCCAGTAATGGTGGCAGGGACCAAGAGACCCAGTACTTC. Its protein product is CASNGGRDQETQYF.

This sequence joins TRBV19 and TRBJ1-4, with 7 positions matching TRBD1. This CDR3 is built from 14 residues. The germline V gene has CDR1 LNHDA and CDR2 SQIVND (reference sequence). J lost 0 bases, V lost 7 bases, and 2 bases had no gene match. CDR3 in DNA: TGTGCCAGTAAGGGGGCCGCAACTAATGAAAAACTGTTTTTT. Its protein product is CASKGAATNEKLFF.

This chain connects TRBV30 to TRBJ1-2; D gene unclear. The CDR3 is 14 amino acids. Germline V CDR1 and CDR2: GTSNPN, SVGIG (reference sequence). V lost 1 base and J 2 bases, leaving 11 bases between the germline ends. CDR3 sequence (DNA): TGTGCCTGGAGTGGACAAGCGATAAACTATGGCTACACCTTC. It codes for CAWSGQAINYGYTF. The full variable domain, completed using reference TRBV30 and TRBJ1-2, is SQTIHQWPATLVQPVGSPLSLECTVEGTSNPNLYWYRQAAGRGLQLLFYSVGIGQISSEVPQNLSASRPQDRQFILSSKKLLLSDSGFYLCAWSGQAINYGYTFGSGTRLTVV.

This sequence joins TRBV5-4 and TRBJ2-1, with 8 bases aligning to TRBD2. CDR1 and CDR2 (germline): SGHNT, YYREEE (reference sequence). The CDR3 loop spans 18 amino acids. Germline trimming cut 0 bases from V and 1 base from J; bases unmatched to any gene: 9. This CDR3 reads CASSLGRGSGISYNEQFF. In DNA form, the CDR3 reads TGTGCCAGCAGCTTGGGGCGGGGTAGCGGGATATCCTACAATGAGCAGTTCTTC. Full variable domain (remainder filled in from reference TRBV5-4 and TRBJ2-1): ETGVTQSPTHLIKTRGQQVTLRCSSQSGHNTVSWYQQALGQGPQFIFQYYREEENGRGNFPPRFSGLQFPNYSSELNVNALELDDSALYLCASSLGRGSGISYNEQFFGPGTRLTVL.